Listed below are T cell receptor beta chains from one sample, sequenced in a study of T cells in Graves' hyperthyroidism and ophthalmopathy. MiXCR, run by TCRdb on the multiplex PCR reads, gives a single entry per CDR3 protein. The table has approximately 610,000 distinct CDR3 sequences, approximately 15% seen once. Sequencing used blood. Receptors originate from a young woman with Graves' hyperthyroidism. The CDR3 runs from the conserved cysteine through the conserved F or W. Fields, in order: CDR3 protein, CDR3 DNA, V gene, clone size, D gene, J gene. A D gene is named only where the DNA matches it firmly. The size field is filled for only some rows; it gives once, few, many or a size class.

CDR3: CAISESGQGESPLHF
DNA: TGTGCCATCAGTGAGTCCGGACAGGGGGAATCACCCCTCCACTTT
V: TRBV10-3
size: many
D: TRBD1
J: TRBJ1-6

CDR3: CASSSGTGKYEQYF
DNA: TGTGCCAGCAGCTCCGGGACAGGGAAATACGAGCAGTACTTC
V: TRBV13
size: few
D: TRBD1
J: TRBJ2-7

CDR3: CASSHTGTSRKTQYF
DNA: TGTGCCAGCAGCCATACCGGGACTAGCAGAAAGACCCAGTACTTC
V: TRBV3-1
size: many
D: TRBD2
J: TRBJ2-5

CDR3: CASSPRLRSSGRPTYEQYF
DNA: TGTGCCAGCAGCCCGCGCCTTAGGAGTAGCGGGAGGCCCACTTACGAGCAGTACTTC
V: TRBV7-8
size: many
D: TRBD2
J: TRBJ2-7

CDR3: CSATLDREKQYF
DNA: TGCAGTGCAACCCTCGACAGGGAAAAGCAGTACTTC
V: TRBV20-1
size: many
D: TRBD1
J: TRBJ2-7

CDR3: CASSLWGQGRPQHF
DNA: TGTGCCAGCAGTTTATGGGGGCAGGGTAGGCCCCAGCATTTT
V: TRBV28
size: -
D: -
J: TRBJ1-5

CDR3: CASSIRLAGTGELFF
DNA: TGTGCCAGTAGTATCCGACTAGCAGGTACCGGGGAGCTGTTTTTT
V: TRBV19
size: few
D: TRBD2
J: TRBJ2-2

CDR3: CSAREGTGDLDEQYF
DNA: TGCAGTGCTAGAGAGGGGACAGGGGATCTGGACGAGCAGTACTTC
V: TRBV20-1
size: -
D: TRBD1
J: TRBJ2-7

CDR3: CSTGRNTEAFF
DNA: TGCAGTACCGGGAGGAACACTGAAGCTTTCTTT
V: TRBV20-1
size: few
D: -
J: TRBJ1-1

CDR3: CASSQGPFTYEQYF
DNA: TGCGCCAGCAGCCAAGGGCCATTTACTTACGAGCAGTACTTC
V: TRBV4-3
size: -
D: -
J: TRBJ2-7

CDR3: CASSQGGRANEQFF
DNA: TGTGCCAGCAGCCAAGGGGGCAGAGCCAATGAGCAGTTCTTC
V: TRBV3-1
size: few
D: -
J: TRBJ2-1

CDR3: CASSQAPGSHGELFF
DNA: TGCGCCAGCAGCCAAGCTCCCGGGAGCCACGGGGAGCTGTTTTTT
V: TRBV4-1
size: few
D: -
J: TRBJ2-2

CDR3: CASSYTTGYEQYF
DNA: TGTGCCAGCAGTTACACGACAGGCTACGAGCAGTACTTC
V: TRBV6-2/TRBV6-3
size: many
D: -
J: TRBJ2-7

CDR3: CASSQGQGGKSPLHF
DNA: TGTGCCAGCAGCCAAGGCCAAGGGGGCAAATCACCCCTCCACTTT
V: TRBV3-1
size: few
D: TRBD1
J: TRBJ1-6

CDR3: CASSPPDRDPGANVLTF
DNA: TGTGCCAGCAGTCCACCGGACAGGGATCCTGGGGCCAACGTCCTGACTTTC
V: TRBV28
size: few
D: TRBD1
J: TRBJ2-6